This T cell receptor (beta chain) was profiled in a study of blood T cells in healthy people across ages. Trimming at V came to 5 bases and at J to 4 bases, leaving 7 bases not matched to a gene. CDR3 size: 15 residues. CDR1 MNHEY and CDR2 SMNVEV come from the germline V gene (reference sequence). Alongside a J-beta primer mix, a sample-barcoded 5' primer served in a second PCR lasting about 7 to 11 cycles. One entry per CDR3 protein, called by TCRdb with MiXCR from the 5' RACE reads. The repertoire consists of about 670,000 distinct CDR3 sequences, with 52% occurring once and the leading ten covering around an eighth. This clonotype has a handful of counts. Its antigen is unknown. General study points: Whereas aged donors had fewer naive CD4+ cells, long-lived donors had more of them and higher diversity.

The specimen sequenced was blood. The V gene is TRBV27, the J gene TRBJ2-3, with 9 bases fitting TRBD2. This TCR was recovered from a woman aged 80 or over in good health. CDR3 in DNA: TGTGCCAGCAGTCGGAGCGGGGGGTTGGCAGATACGCAGTATTTT. Translation gives CASSRSGGLADTQYF.